A single sample is the source of the 10 T cell receptor beta chains below, sequenced in a study of immune cell composition in non-small cell lung cancer. Profiling relied on immunoSEQ multiplex PCR, and the TCRdb table lists in-frame clones only, not all of them. The data contain about 4,800 clones, approximately 80% of them singletons. The specimen was lung tumor tissue. The receptor set was obtained from a human donor with non-small cell lung cancer.

This sequence joins TRBV27 and TRBJ2-1; TRBD1 agrees at 9 bases. V trimming: 5 bases; J trimming: 7 bases; junction bases outside the gene matches: 6. The CDR3 length is 14 residues. Germline V gene sequence: CDR1 MNHEY, CDR2 SMNVEV (reference sequence). CDR3 sequence: CASSPYRGLNEQFF. The DNA of the CDR3 is TGTGCCAGCAGTCCATACAGGGGGCTTAATGAGCAGTTCTTC.

The chain employs TRBV21-1 and TRBJ1-1; TRBD1, the table's D call, lacks a check against the DNA. TRBV21-1 is listed as a pseudogene. The CDR3 has 19 residues. The CDR3 region is CASSKQAMETADRNTEAFF. The DNA for the CDR3 is TGTGCCAGCAGCAAACAAGCCATGGAGACAGCGGACAGAAACACTGAAGCTTTCTTT.

This sequence joins TRBV6-1 and TRBJ2-7; unclear D gene. Germline V gene sequence: CDR1 MNHNS, CDR2 SASEGT. V was pared by 9 bases and J by 6 bases, with 12 bases between. The CDR3 covers 11 residues. CDR3 sequence (DNA): TGTGCCAGACGCCCAGAAATCGAGCAGTACTTC. The encoded protein is CARRPEIEQYF.

V usage is TRBV19 and J usage is TRBJ2-1; 8 bases agree with TRBD2. Germline V lookup: CDR1 LNHDA, CDR2 SQIVND (reference sequence). The J segment lost 9 bases and the V segment lost 5 bases, leaving 15 bases of the junction unmatched. The CDR3 runs 16 residues. The CDR3 sequence: CASSLSVAGSDSEQFF. In DNA, the CDR3 is TGTGCCAGTAGTTTATCAGTAGCGGGGAGTGACAGTGAGCAGTTCTTC. The full variable domain, its missing parts supplied by reference TRBV19 and TRBJ2-1, is DGGITQSPKYLFRKEGQNVTLSCEQNLNHDAMYWYRQDPGQGLRLIYYSQIVNDFQKGDIAEGYSVSREKKESFPLTVTSAQKNPTAFYLCASSLSVAGSDSEQFFGPGTRLTVL.

The rearrangement links TRBV5-1 to TRBJ2-7; D perhaps matches TRBD1 (5 bases). This CDR3 spans 15 amino acids. CDR1 and CDR2 from the germline V gene are SGHRS and YFSETQ. Between the trimmed V and J ends, which lost 4 bases and 2 bases, there was a span of 16 bases. CDR3 amino acids: CASSGQGGVAYEQYF. CDR3 sequence (DNA): TGCGCCAGCAGCGGGCAGGGTGGGGTTGCCTACGAGCAGTACTTC.

The chain employs TRBV29-1 and TRBJ2-1; maybe TRBD1 (6 bases). The CDR3 loop spans 14 amino acids. Germline V gene data show CDR1 as SQVTM and CDR2 as ANQGSEA. V was cut by 7 bases and J by 4 bases, with 17 bases left in between. In nucleotides, the CDR3 is TGCAGCGCCCTAGGGCAGGGGTCTTACAATGAGCAGTTCTTC. This sequence encodes CSALGQGSYNEQFF.

In the case of this clone: Likely a read error: the CDR3 ends without its conserved phenylalanine or tryptophan. The rearrangement joins TRBV12-5 to TRBJ1-3, with D possibly matching TRBD1 (5 bases). Germline CDR1 and CDR2: LGHNT and FRNRAP. The CDR3 loop spans 14 amino acids. The ends were cut back, 6 bases at V and 8 bases at J, with 17 bases in the middle. CDR3 sequence: CASGPGGVGDTIYV. The DNA of the CDR3 is TGTGCTAGTGGCCCGGGAGGGGTGGGGGACACCATATATGTT.

V is TRBV7-9 and J is TRBJ1-2; no clear D gene. Trimming took 7 bases from V and 5 from J, leaving 14 bases between them. The CDR3 sequence is 13 residues long. In germline, CDR1 is SEHNR, CDR2 FQNEAQ (reference sequence). The CDR3 sequence: CASTPDGVYGYTF. The CDR3 nucleotides read TGTGCCAGCACCCCGGACGGCGTTTATGGCTACACCTTC.

The chain joins TRBV21-1 to TRBJ1-4; the D call of TRBD1 is as the table states it, not checked on the DNA. TRBV21-1 has pseudogene status. This CDR3 contains 18 residues. CDR3 sequence reads: CASSSPGQGGICGEKLFF. The CDR3, as DNA: TGTGCCAGCAGCTCACCGGGACAGGGGGGGATCTGTGGGGAAAAACTGTTTTTT.

The chain uses TRBV6-6 and TRBJ2-5; unclear D gene. Per germline, CDR1 MNHNY and CDR2 SVGAGI (reference sequence). This CDR3 contains 14 residues. Trimming took 3 bases from V and 1 from J, leaving 9 bases between them. The CDR3: CASSYLLLQETQYF. Written as DNA, the CDR3 is TGTGCCAGCAGTTATCTTCTCCTCCAAGAGACCCAGTACTTC.